This TCR beta chain came from a study of blood T cell repertoires in COVID-19. Data came from immunoSEQ multiplex PCR; TCRdb stores just in-frame clones and leaves some out. The table lists approximately 300,000 clones, approximately 89% of them singletons, with under 5.5% in the top ten. Germline V gives CDR1 SGDLS, CDR2 YYNGEE. V lost 4 bases and J lost 5, with 21 bases in between. The CDR3 totals 16 residues. The V call is TRBV9, the J call TRBJ2-5, with a weak D call TRBD2 (6 bases). Sequences were obtained from PBMCs or T cells enriched from blood (not recorded which). This clonotype was obtained from a woman aged 25 to 45 who had recovered from COVID-19. CDR3 amino acids: CASSSGGSSGVETQYF. The DNA of the CDR3 is TGTGCCAGCAGCTCCGGCGGGTCATCGGGGGTCGAGACCCAGTACTTC.